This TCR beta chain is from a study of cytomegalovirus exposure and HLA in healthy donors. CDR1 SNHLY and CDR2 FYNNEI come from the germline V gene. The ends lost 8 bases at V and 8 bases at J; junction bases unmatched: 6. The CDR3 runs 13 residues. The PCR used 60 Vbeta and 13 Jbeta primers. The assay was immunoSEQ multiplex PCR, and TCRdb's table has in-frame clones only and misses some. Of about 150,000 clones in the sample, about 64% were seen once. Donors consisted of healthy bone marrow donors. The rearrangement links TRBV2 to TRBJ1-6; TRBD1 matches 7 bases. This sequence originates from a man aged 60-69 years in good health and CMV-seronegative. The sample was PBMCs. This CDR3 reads CASDRDNHSPLHF. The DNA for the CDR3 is TGTGCCAGCGACAGGGATAACCATTCACCCCTCCACTTT.